This T cell receptor beta chain was identified in a study of graft-versus-host responses after intestinal transplantation (dated by TCRdb to the early 2020s). Notes on the research overall: The transplants that recipients received were multivisceral, liver-intestinal, or isolated intestinal. Rather than going through the commercial service, samples from a few later patients were sequenced in-house on an Illumina MiSeq and processed with MiXCR. The cohort enrolled under 30 intestinal transplant recipients, one of whom was a retransplant, and a few patients without pretransplant specimens were excluded. Anti-thymocyte globulin induction was given to all recipients, followed by maintenance tacrolimus and steroids for around three years. Graft-versus-host and host-versus-graft alloreactive T cell clones were tracked in the graft, circulation and bone marrow after intestinal transplantation using bulk TCR-beta CDR3 sequencing. A peak of at least 4% donor T cells among recipient peripheral blood mononuclear cells was the definition used for donor T cell macrochimerism. Alloreactive clones were identified by sequencing pre-transplant mixed lymphocyte reaction products and comparing them with unstimulated pre-transplant donor and recipient T cells. General conclusions and limits of the study: In the allografts of patients with donor T cell macrochimerism, GvH to HvG T cell clonal ratios were high. Conclusions were limited by the relatively low number and heterogeneity of intestinal transplant patients. GvH clones were detected in recipient bone marrow, and some of these GvH clones were observed earlier in ileal mucosa or blood, consistent with an intestinal mucosal origin. Early after transplant, declines in HvG clones were associated with peak levels of circulating GvH clones.

The germline ends are 10 bases apart after V is trimmed by 5 bases and J by 2 bases. The germline V gene provides CDR1 SGHTA and CDR2 FQGNSA. Measured from the cysteine to the phenylalanine, the CDR3 is 14 residues long. Here the CDR3 DNA is all that survives: 42 bases in frame from base 1. The library was built by means of the immunoSEQ multiplex PCR assay. High-throughput TCR-beta CDR3 sequencing of genomic DNA from most patients was performed by Adaptive Biotechnologies. The authors' analysis ran thus. Adaptive's ImmunoSEQ software was the source of the TCR sequencing data for over 15 patients, while a few other patients were processed with MiXCR and VDJtools. CDR3 nucleotide sequences shared by donor and recipient were removed because the origin of these sequences could not be assigned. To be classed as alloreactive, a clone needed at least 2-fold expansion over unstimulated cells and a minimum CFSE-low frequency of 0.002% (template counts) or 0.001% (read counts). Clones were considered mappable if detected in sequenced pre-transplant spleen, lymph node, or MLR CFSE-low populations of the donor or recipient. Cumulative frequency of alloreactive clones was calculated as a percentage of all sequences weighted by copy number. This is the immuneACCESS table as TCRdb keeps it, with only in-frame sequences that have V and J called. A part of the clones is gone; compared with another copy, unresolved V genes explain less than half, and the rest is unexplained. V, J and clone size are those of that table, while D and trimming were read from the DNA. The sample data list about 21,000 clones, and over 80% of these were observed just once. In total, the top ten clones hold around two fifths of the sample.

Blood samples were collected up to 4 times in the first month after transplant and then at least monthly when available. In regard to this clone: The clone's antigen remains unknown. Qualities for individual bases were not recorded, and no much larger clone is one base off.

Here the sequenced sample was PBMCs, taken roughly 39 weeks after intestinal transplant. The receptor was derived from a human patient who received an intestinal transplant, so some T cells may come from the graft donor. The V and J segments used are TRBV7-2 and TRBJ1-3, with an unclear D gene assignment. The encoded CDR3 is CASSPSGTGNTIYF. The bases are TGTGCCAGCAGCCCATCGGGCACTGGAAACACCATATATTTT.